The source of this TCR beta chain is a study of cytomegalovirus exposure and HLA in healthy donors (dated by TCRdb to the late 2010s). Regarding the research as a whole: In an earlier analysis of 587 of the donors, 276 Gb of sequence data and 117 million unique TCR beta sequences from about 179 million T cells were reported. HLA typing covered class I and class II loci at four-digit resolution. An early release that covered about 600 HLA-typed donors contained about 290 gigabases of sequencing data and about 84 million unique TCR sequences. Across approximately 420 genotyped donors of the cohort, an average of roughly 250,000 unique TCR beta nucleotide sequences per donor were sequenced, and roughly a sixth of those sequences were non-productive. About five DR-DQ haplotypes were handled as single units for association and clustering because linkage in the cohort was strong. Rather than using new phenotypic data, the later analysis identified candidate immune exposures from TCR beta sequences and from how often those sequences occurred across donors. Typing coverage varied by locus: about 620-630 donors for A, B, C, DRB1 and DQB1; some 520 for DQA1; over 600 for DPA1; approximately 450 for DPB1. A later genetic analysis took genome-wide SNP genotypes for about 65% of the roughly 670 donors and used that subset as a discovery cohort. A later analysis re-analyzed previously published TCR beta repertoires from hundreds of donors and added high-resolution HLA genotyping to study TCR occurrence patterns. Among the roughly 400 genotyped donors, approximately 81% belonged to the genetic ancestry cluster associated with self-reported Caucasian donors. All discovery cohort repertoires had been generated on a single sequencing platform. High-throughput TCR immunosequencing, statistical association of individual TCRs with disease status, and machine learning were combined to predict cytomegalovirus infection status. The T cell repertoires of several hundred subjects were profiled by immunosequencing and related to cytomegalovirus serostatus. A separate validation cohort of approximately 120 different subjects was used in addition to the roughly 670-subject first cohort. Donor age, sex, ethnicity and CMV serostatus were compiled together with the repertoire data. To decide whether each TCR beta V gene segment behaved as functional or pseudogenic, an earlier analysis of some 600 of the donors relied on high-throughput TCR beta sequencing. The study aimed to test whether cataloging public T cell receptors could reveal signatures of past pathogen exposure. Beyond this particular receptor, the publication reports: Because counts were too low, about 15 rarely observed V segments, including chromosome 9 orphons, were left out of the earlier analysis of about 620 of the donors. HLA typing was unavailable for some donors at each locus, so association tests used only the typed subset. Assigning TCR associations to individual alleles was difficult when HLA alleles, especially DR and DQ, strongly co-occurred. Roughly uniform sequencing depth across donors was assumed in presence/absence analyses, although this assumption may not hold. A total of 150 or so TCR beta chains were listed by the study as associated with cytomegalovirus. The authors suggested that the approach could potentially be generalized to other disease states and immunological phenotypes. The only immune exposure information available for the cohort was CMV serostatus. A few of the identified cytomegalovirus-associated TCR beta chains were confirmed in vitro to be specific for cytomegalovirus antigens. Most TCR sequences were seen in very few donors, while some public TCRs were found in many individuals. Linkage disequilibrium might explain the correlated functional status among segregating V segments, but an unknown experimental factor could not be excluded. The sequencing pipeline was judged likely to have produced a cluster of highly shared sequence variants as a technical artifact. According to a later analysis, TCR association rates differed among HLA loci, with DRB1 alleles showing the most associated TCRs and HLA-C alleles showing the fewest. Broadly in line with IMGT annotations, most TCR beta V segments showed up in productive rearrangements about 87% or about 30% of the time in an earlier analysis of roughly 590 of the donors. According to a later analysis, parvovirus B19, influenza, CMV and Epstein-Barr virus appeared linked to several top co-occurrence clusters. A later analysis found that most CMV-associated TCR beta chains appeared HLA-restricted, with HLA associations seemingly driven largely by CMV exposure. In a later analysis, HLA-associated TCR beta chains were found to be more clonally expanded and to have lower generation probabilities than equally common non-associated chains. A later genetic analysis associated a missense DCLRE1C variant with V-gene and J-gene trimming of TCR beta chains, and an independent cohort replicated the association. This cohort had only TCR beta chains sequenced, and the lack of alpha or paired-chain data limited which features could be detected. A later genetic analysis reported fewer N-insertions in productive TCRs among donors in an Asian-associated ancestry cluster than the roughly 620-donor mean. Because the 87-base-pair reads could not distinguish some IMGT-functional V segments, including TRBV6-2 and TRBV6-3, those segments were excluded. A further reported finding was that TCR beta sequences accurately predicted the HLA-A and HLA-B alleles for most subjects in the first cohort. In both the original and validation cohorts, the classifier was reported to diagnose cytomegalovirus status with high specificity and sensitivity. At a false discovery rate of 0.05, a later analysis linked around 15,000 TCR beta sequences to specific HLA alleles.

In total, approximately 700 healthy bone marrow donors made up the cohort. At the time of sampling, every cohort member was nominally healthy, though immune exposures that went unrecorded were likely present. The donor tested CMV seropositive and was one of the 289 seropositive cohort members. Each donor provided a peripheral blood sample, and peripheral blood mononuclear cells were used for TCR beta sequencing. The Qiagen DNeasy Blood Extraction Kit was used to extract genomic DNA from the blood cell samples. The junction shows trimming of 3 bases on V and 4 bases on J, plus 19 bases between the germline ends. From its cysteine to its phenylalanine, the CDR3 spans 16 amino acids. Left in the record is the CDR3 DNA by itself, 48 bases read in frame from the first base. The germline V gene supplies CDR1 SGHDT and CDR2 YYEEEE. Libraries were built with the immunoSEQ multiplex PCR assay. The multiplex PCR relied on a mix of 60 forward primers for TCR Vbeta segments and 13 reverse primers for TCR Jbeta segments. The CDR3 region of rearranged TCR beta genes was amplified from genomic DNA by a multiplex PCR assay. The Illumina HiSeq System was used to sequence the amplified TCR beta libraries as 87-base-pair reads. From the authors' description of their analysis: In a later analysis, tens of millions of unique TCR beta chains were counted across the roughly 670 repertoires, and approximately 9.9 million of these chains were shared by at least two donors. A nearest-neighbor algorithm error-corrected the raw reads and collapsed the reads into unique sequences, merging closely related sequences to remove PCR and sequencing errors. Alignment of CDR3 sequences to IMGT reference sequences was used to assign V, D and J gene segments. For a sequence to be retained, at least a six-nucleotide match to both a V gene segment and a J gene segment was required. A rearrangement counted as productive if the CDR3 had no stop codons and remained in frame with V and J, and every other rearrangement counted as non-productive. Following IMGT convention, CDR3 was defined as the stretch from the second conserved V-encoded cysteine to the conserved J-encoded phenylalanine. The earlier analysis of about 500 of the donors excluded sequences that lacked an unambiguous match to a single V gene segment. An earlier analysis of several hundred of the donors called V segments functional above 56.7% productive rearrangements and segregating when the between-donor standard deviation exceeded 5%. A statistical classification framework was built for diagnosing cytomegalovirus status from the catalog of TCR beta chain sequences. V and J gene assignment, in a later analysis, came from comparing TCR nucleotide sequences with IMGT/GENE-DB human TR gene sequences. In a later analysis, CDR3 sequences and most-parsimonious VDJ recombination scenarios were assigned using the TCRdist pipeline. In a later analysis, every TCR beta chain was defined by the combination of its CDR3 amino acid sequence and its V-gene family, and reads without a unique V-gene family were dropped. To address suspected cross-contamination and a sequencing artifact, a later analysis removed a few hundred highly shared, low-generation-probability nucleotide sequences. In a later analysis, a clonal expansion index was calculated for each public chain from normalized within-repertoire ranks of inferred template counts. In a later analysis, generation probabilities were computed using a VDJ recombination model fitted to out-of-frame rearrangements, and the results were checked against IGoR. Hypergeometric tests were used in a later analysis to score TCR-TCR, TCR-HLA and TCR-CMV co-occurrence, with a repertoire-size bias correction applied to the TCR pairs. False discovery rates were estimated in a later analysis by permuting HLA or CMV assignments 20 times. A later analysis grouped co-occurring TCRs with DBSCAN, adding TCRdist sequence similarity when clustering within HLA-allele-positive subsets. For co-occurrence clustering, repertoires with fewer than 30,000 or more than 120,000 public chains were excluded, along with a handful of repertoires with anomalous nucleotide sharing. TCRdb obtained this table from immuneACCESS and retained in-frame rearrangements with V and J assigned. These tables miss some clones; where compared with another copy, unresolved V genes account for less than half of the shortfall, and the remainder is unexplained. The V and J calls and clone size come from that table; D and trimming were worked out from the DNA. A total of under 150,000 clones appear in this sample, about 9.2% of them only once. The top ten hold over 6.5% of the sample.

The sample holds a few counts of this clone. It has no known antigen specificity. No much larger clone is present one base from it, and per-base qualities are unavailable. The source material was PBMCs. The source is a woman aged 40 to 49 in good health and CMV-seropositive. This sequence uses TRBV5-6 and TRBJ1-1; no D gene is confidently identified. The DNA sequence reads TGTGCCAGCAGCTACCATCAATCGCAGATCTTCACTGAAGCTTTCTTT. This encodes CASSYHQSQIFTEAFF.